The rows below give T cell receptor beta chains drawn from one sample of a study of neurological immune-mediated disorders. TCRdb re-called the 5' RACE reads through MiXCR, storing one row per CDR3 protein. The table has roughly 10,000 distinct CDR3 sequences, 20% to 25% seen once. The sequencing input was CD8+ T cells from blood. The receptors were gathered from a woman in her thirties or forties with multiple sclerosis. Each CDR3 is given with its conserved first and last residue. A D gene is named only where the DNA matches it firmly. Size tells how often a clone was seen (once, few, many) or the class of an expanded clone, and some rows leave it out.

d_call,j_call,v_call,clone_size,cdr3_nt,cdr3_aa
TRBD1,TRBJ2-1,TRBV5-6,.,TGTGCCAGCAGCCCCTCGGACAGGAGCTACAATGAGCAGTTCTTC,CASSPSDRSYNEQFF
.,TRBJ2-5,TRBV5-1,.,TGCGCCAGCAGCTTGGCCGACACAGGCAGAGAGACCCAGTACTTC,CASSLADTGRETQYF
.,TRBJ1-1,TRBV10-3,many,TGTGCCATCAGCGTAGGCACTGAAGCTTTCTTT,CAISVGTEAFF
.,TRBJ1-1,TRBV3-1,few,TGTGCCAGCCAAGATGTGGGGTTGAACACTGAAGCTTTCTTT,CASQDVGLNTEAFF
TRBD1,TRBJ1-2,TRBV5-6,.,TGTGCCAGCAGCTTGCTGACAGGGGGCTATGGCTACACCTTC,CASSLLTGGYGYTF
.,TRBJ2-2,TRBV6-5,many,TGTGCCAGCAGTTATCAAGGGACGCAATATCCCGGGGAGCTGTTTTTT,CASSYQGTQYPGELFF
.,TRBJ1-2,TRBV5-1,medium-sized,TGCGCCAGCAGCTTGGGAAGCAGTCTCTATGGCTACACCTTC,CASSLGSSLYGYTF
TRBD1,TRBJ2-1,TRBV5-1,.,TGCGCCAGCAGCCCGCGGACAGGAGGCGCTTTCGAGGGGTTCTTC,CASSPRTGGAFEGFF
.,TRBJ2-2,TRBV7-3,few,TGTGCCAGCAGCTCTCAGGACACGAACACCGGGGAGCTGTTTTTT,CASSSQDTNTGELFF
.,TRBJ2-3,TRBV9,many,TGTGCCAGCAGCGGACCTTCTAGCACAGATACGCAGTATTTT,CASSGPSSTDTQYF
TRBD2,TRBJ2-1,TRBV20-1,medium-sized,TGCAGTGCTAGGACTAGCGGAAATGAGCAGTTCTTC,CSARTSGNEQFF
.,TRBJ1-5,TRBV9,many,TGTGCCAGCAGCGTAGGGGGGGTGGGGGATCAGCCCCAGCATTTT,CASSVGGVGDQPQHF
.,TRBJ2-5,TRBV24-1,medium-sized,TGTGCCACCGCCTTGACAGGCGCCGGGGAGACCCAGTACTTC,CATALTGAGETQYF
.,TRBJ1-1,TRBV10-3,once,TGTGCCATCAAGGGGGAGGGCACTGAAGCTTTCTTT,CAIKGEGTEAFF
TRBD1,TRBJ1-2,TRBV7-8,.,TGTGCCAGCAGCTTAGCGCAGGGGGTTGGCTATGGCTACACCTTC,CASSLAQGVGYGYTF
.,TRBJ1-1,TRBV6-5,.,TGTGCCAGCAGTTACTCCGCAGGGGTGGTTGAAGCTTTCTTT,CASSYSAGVVEAFF
.,TRBJ1-1,TRBV5-6,medium-sized,TGTGCCAGCAGCTTTGGTTCCACTGAAGCTTTCTTT,CASSFGSTEAFF
.,TRBJ2-7,TRBV10-1,many,TGCGCCAGCAGTGAAGGACTCCAGGTTCGGACCTACGAGCAGTACTTC,CASSEGLQVRTYEQYF
.,TRBJ1-2,TRBV7-7,few,TGTGCCAGCAGCCCCATCGGGGAGGAGGGCTACACCTTC,CASSPIGEEGYTF
.,TRBJ1-1,TRBV13,medium-sized,TGTGCCAGCAGCCTCCAAACAAGGGACACTGAAGCTTTCTTT,CASSLQTRDTEAFF
.,TRBJ1-2,TRBV9,.,TGTGCCAGCAGCGCCGGGGAACGGGATGGCTACACCTTC,CASSAGERDGYTF
.,TRBJ1-6,TRBV6-1,many,TGTGCCAGCAGTGTCGATGACAGTTTCGAGAATTCACCCCTCCACTTT,CASSVDDSFENSPLHF
TRBD2,TRBJ2-3,TRBV6-6,medium-sized,TGTGCCAGCAGGGGACTATACACAGATACGCAGTATTTT,CASRGLYTDTQYF
TRBD2,TRBJ2-7,TRBV2,many,TGTGCCAGCAGGGTAGGGACTAGTCCCCTCTACGAGCAGTACTTC,CASRVGTSPLYEQYF
.,TRBJ2-6,TRBV27,.,TGTGCCAGCAGTTTCAGCTCTGGGGCCAACGTCCTGACTTTC,CASSFSSGANVLTF
.,TRBJ2-1,TRBV3-1,medium-sized,TGTGCCAGCAGCCAAGCCCTCAATGAGCAGTTCTTC,CASSQALNEQFF
.,TRBJ1-1,TRBV9,.,.,CASSFYICSARVAGGFEAFF
TRBD2,TRBJ2-2,TRBV20-1,many,TGCAGTGCTAGAGCTCCGACTAGCGGGGGCCTATCCACCGGGGAGCTGTTTTTT,CSARAPTSGGLSTGELFF
TRBD1,TRBJ1-4,TRBV20-1,many,TGCAGTGCTAGAAATATAGGGGGCGAATTGGAAAAACTGTTTTTT,CSARNIGGELEKLFF
.,TRBJ2-2,TRBV6-6,many,TGTGCCAGCAGTTTAGCCCCCGGGGAGCTGTTTTTT,CASSLAPGELFF
.,TRBJ2-6,TRBV25-1,medium-sized,TGTGCCAGCAGTGATCAGGGCGCCCCCGCCGGGGCCAACGTCCTGACTTTC,CASSDQGAPAGANVLTF
.,TRBJ1-6,TRBV9,many,TGTGCCAGCAGCGTCTGGGGCTATTCACCCCTCCACTTT,CASSVWGYSPLHF
.,TRBJ2-1,TRBV9,.,TGTGCCAGCAGCGTAGGAATGGCCAGGGCTGACAATGAGCAGTTCTTC,CASSVGMARADNEQFF
.,TRBJ1-4,TRBV4-1,.,TGCGCCAGCAGCCAAGGTGAAAAACTGTTTTTT,CASSQGEKLFF
.,TRBJ2-3,TRBV10-3,once,TGTGCCATCAAACCGGGACCCAGCACAGATACGCAGTATTTT,CAIKPGPSTDTQYF